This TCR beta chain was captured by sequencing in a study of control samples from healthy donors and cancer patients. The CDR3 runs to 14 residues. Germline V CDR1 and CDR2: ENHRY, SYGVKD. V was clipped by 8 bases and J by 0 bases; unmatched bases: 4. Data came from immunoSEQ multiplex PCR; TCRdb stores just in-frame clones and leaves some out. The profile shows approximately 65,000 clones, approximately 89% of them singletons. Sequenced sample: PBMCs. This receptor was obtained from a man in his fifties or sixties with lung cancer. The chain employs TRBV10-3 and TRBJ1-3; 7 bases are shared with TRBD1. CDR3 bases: TGTGCCATCGGGGGACAGAGCTCTGGAAACACCATATATTTT. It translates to CAIGGQSSGNTIYF.